The 27 T cell receptor beta chains below come from one sample, sequenced in a study of blood T cells in healthy people across ages. Primed by a sample-barcoded 5' primer and a J-beta primer mix, a second PCR proceeded for roughly 6 to 12 cycles. MiXCR, applied by TCRdb to the 5' RACE reads, yields one record per CDR3 protein. The data contain about 580,000 distinct CDR3 sequences, less than 60% of them seen just once; the ten biggest clones take up about 26%. The specimen sequenced was blood. The receptors shown here come from an elderly man in good health.

On this clonotype: Germline is not matched at one junction end, which may reflect a read error. The rearrangement joins TRBV20-1 to TRBJ2-1, with D unclear. CDR1 and CDR2 from the germline V gene are DFQATT and SNEGSKA (reference sequence). The CDR3 is 11 amino acids. CDR3 in DNA: TGCTGTGCTGCCCCCGCCTCCGGGCAGTTCTTC. Protein sequence: CCAAPASGQFF.

The sample holds a few counts of this clonotype. This sequence joins TRBV7-2 and TRBJ2-3, with a tentative D call TRBD1 (5 bases). The CDR3 runs 15 residues. The V and J ends lost 5 bases and 2 bases respectively, with 14 bases between them. In germline, CDR1 is SGHTA, CDR2 FQGNSA. CDR3 region: CASSTRGTPTDTQYF. The CDR3 DNA sequence: TGTGCCAGCAGCACAAGGGGTACCCCCACAGATACGCAGTATTTT. The full variable domain, rest sourced from reference TRBV7-2 and TRBJ2-3, is GAGVSQSPSNKVTEKGKDVELRCDPISGHTALYWYRQSLGQGLEFLIYFQGNSAPDKSGLPSDRFSAERTGGSVSTLTIQRTQQEDSAVYLCASSTRGTPTDTQYFGPGTRLTVL.

This clonotype was observed a few times. This rearrangement joins TRBV15 to TRBJ1-2, with D perhaps TRBD1 (5 bases). The CDR3 has 14 amino acids. Germline CDR1 is LNHNV and CDR2 is YYDKDF (reference sequence). Deletions cut 0 bases from V and 4 bases from J, with 9 bases between. CDR3 loop: CATSRDRGGYGYTF. CDR3 DNA sequence: TGTGCCACCAGCAGAGATCGGGGGGGCTATGGCTACACCTTC.

This clonotype was detected a few times. This chain links TRBV12-3 or TRBV12-4 with TRBJ1-2; no definite D call. This CDR3 has 15 amino acids. Between the trimmed V and J ends, which lost 3 bases and 1 base, there was a span of 12 bases. This CDR3 is CASSFGKSLNYGYTF. The CDR3 nucleotides read TGTGCCAGCAGTTTTGGGAAATCTCTTAACTATGGCTACACCTTC.

This rearrangement joins TRBV28 to TRBJ2-1; D unclear. The CDR3 has 14 residues. Germline assignment: CDR1 MDHEN and CDR2 SYDVKM. Trimming took off 6 bases at V and 2 bases at J, with 11 bases between the two ends. CDR3 DNA: TGTGCCAGCAGCGTCCCGAGCGCCTACAATGAGCAGTTCTTC. Its translation: CASSVPSAYNEQFF.

J is TRBJ2-7 and V is TRBV28, with D perhaps matching TRBD2 (6 bases). CDR1 is MDHEN and CDR2 is SYDVKM in the germline V gene. The CDR3 is 15 residues long. V was shortened by 2 bases and J by 7 bases, with 18 bases between the two germline ends. DNA for the CDR3: TGTGCCAGCAGTTTAAGGGGAGGACTTACGAGGGAGCAGTACTTC. Protein sequence: CASSLRGGLTREQYF.

This chain uses TRBV5-4 with TRBJ2-3; 7 bases line up with TRBD2. V dropped 5 bases and J dropped 0; count of bases not matched to a gene: 6. The CDR3 covers 15 residues. Per germline, CDR1 SGHNT and CDR2 YYREEE (reference sequence). CDR3 in DNA: TGTGCCAGCAGTTGGGGACTACAAAGCACAGATACGCAGTATTTT. This translates into CASSWGLQSTDTQYF.

The chain uses TRBV9 and TRBJ2-3; TRBD1 is a possible D gene (5 bases). CDR1 is SGDLS and CDR2 is YYNGEE in the germline V gene. This CDR3 spans 14 amino acids. The germline V and J ends were trimmed by 5 bases and 2 bases, with 12 bases remaining between them. The CDR3 here is CASSSLGDTDTQYF. CDR3 DNA sequence: TGTGCCAGCAGTTCCCTAGGGGACACAGATACGCAGTATTTT.

This clonotype has just a few counts. The chain is built from TRBV5-5 and TRBJ2-3; unclear D gene. Germline assignment: CDR1 SGHKS and CDR2 YYEKEE (reference sequence). V dropped 4 bases and J dropped 4 bases, with 10 bases sitting between them. This CDR3 region has 13 residues. The CDR3 loop is CASSPGIADTQYF. CDR3 nucleotides: TGTGCCAGCAGCCCAGGCATCGCAGATACGCAGTATTTT.

The chain has TRBV7-2 and TRBJ2-5; 7 bases fit TRBD1. The CDR3 loop spans 15 amino acids. Germline-derived CDR1 and CDR2 are SGHTA and FQGNSA. V shed 3 bases and J 5 bases; nucleotides not matched to a gene: 9. The CDR3 DNA is TGTGCCAGCAGCTTGCTGACAGGGCCCGCGGAGACCCAGTACTTC. Residues: CASSLLTGPAETQYF.

This clonotype has a handful of counts. The CDR3 is CASSDRLSEGEQYF. DNA for the CDR3: TGTGCCAGCAGTGACCGCCTGTCAGAAGGGGAGCAGTACTTC. The chain has TRBV6-6 and TRBJ2-7; D is ambiguous. Germline assignment: CDR1 MNHNY and CDR2 SVGAGI (reference sequence). The V end was cut by 5 bases, the J end by 7 bases, with 18 bases between. The CDR3 is 14 amino acids.

On this clonotype itself: A junction boundary mismatches the germline segment, possibly from a read error. The chain employs TRBV4-1 and TRBJ2-2, with D possibly being TRBD1 or TRBD2 (5 bases each). This CDR3 region has 19 residues. Germline values: CDR1 MGHRA, CDR2 YSYEKL. The CDR3 here is CAGSQIEAIEGPDTGELFF. CDR3 nucleotide sequence: TGCGCCGGCAGCCAAATTGAGGCCATTGAGGGGCCAGACACCGGGGAGCTGTTTTTT.

A note on this clonotype: An end of the junction does not agree with germline; a read error may underlie this. This CDR3 is CSAVASGQGTQYF. For the CDR3, the DNA is TGCAGTGCGGTGGCTAGCGGGCAAGGGACCCAGTACTTC. The J gene is TRBJ2-5, the V gene TRBV20-1, with TRBD2 matching over 8 bases. The germline gives CDR1 DFQATT, CDR2 SNEGSKA (reference sequence). The length of the CDR3 is 13 residues.

This chain links TRBV20-1 with TRBJ1-5; a weak D match, TRBD1 (5 bases). Germline V gene sequence: CDR1 DFQATT, CDR2 SNEGSKA (reference sequence). V was shortened by 5 bases and J by 2 bases, with 16 bases between the two germline ends. The CDR3 has 15 amino acids. This chain's CDR3 is CSARQEGRGNQPQHF. The CDR3 nucleotides are TGCAGTGCTCGCCAAGAGGGCAGGGGCAATCAGCCCCAGCATTTT.

The rearrangement links TRBV5-1 to TRBJ2-7; TRBD2 is a possible D gene (6 bases). The CDR3 runs to 14 residues. The germline gives CDR1 SGHRS, CDR2 YFSETQ. The chain's CDR3 is CASSLRGGTYEQYV. As DNA, the CDR3 is TGCGCCAGCAGCTTGCGAGGAGGGACCTACGAGCAGTATGTC.

The rearrangement joins TRBV5-1 to TRBJ2-2, with 7 positions matching TRBD2. The V gene end was trimmed by 1 base and the J gene end by 2 bases; junction bases not matched to a gene: 8. The germline gives CDR1 SGHRS, CDR2 YFSETQ. This CDR3 has 17 residues. The CDR3 loop is CASSLMLAEKNTGELFF. The CDR3 region has the DNA TGCGCCAGCAGCTTGATGCTAGCGGAAAAAAACACCGGGGAGCTGTTTTTT.

The chain has TRBV7-2 and TRBJ2-5; D perhaps matches TRBD2 (5 bases). This CDR3 contains 15 residues. Germline V gene data show CDR1 as SGHTA and CDR2 as FQGNSA. V was shortened by 4 bases and J by 2 bases, with 14 bases between the two germline ends. CDR3 in DNA: TGTGCCAGCAGCTGGGCCCTAGGGAGACAAGAGACCCAGTACTTC. As protein: CASSWALGRQETQYF.

On this clonotype itself: A read error may be the cause here, since a much bigger clone is one base away. J is TRBJ2-1 and V is TRBV6-6, with 7 nucleotides matching TRBD1. Germline CDR1 is MNHNY and CDR2 is SVGAGI (reference sequence). The CDR3 extends over 14 amino acids. Here the CDR3 reads CASTAGTDYDEQFF. CDR3 in DNA: TGTGCCAGCACCGCCGGGACAGACTACGATGAGCAGTTCTTC.

The chain is built from TRBV25-1 and TRBJ2-7; D might be TRBD1 (5 bases). Germline assignment: CDR1 MGHDK and CDR2 SYGVNS. The V end was cut by 4 bases, the J end by 2 bases, with 12 bases between. The CDR3 is 14 residues long. The CDR3 DNA reads as TGTGCCAGCAGTGGATCGACAGCAACCTACGAGCAGTACTTC. Translated: CASSGSTATYEQYF.

This clonotype showed up just a few times. This chain uses TRBV25-1 with TRBJ2-7; 7 bases are shared with TRBD2. V trimming: 4 bases; J trimming: 4 bases; junction bases outside the gene matches: 4. Germline CDR1 and CDR2: MGHDK and SYGVNS. The CDR3 is 13 amino acids. CDR3 DNA: TGTGCCAGCAGTGCTAGCGGAAATTACGAGCAGTACTTC. Translated, it gives CASSASGNYEQYF.

There are a few counts of this clonotype. The chain is built from TRBV21-1 and TRBJ2-3; TRBD1, the table's D call, lacks a check against the DNA. TRBV21-1 is a recognized pseudogene. The CDR3 consists of 17 residues. CDR3 region: CASSGGLGTGVEDTQYF. The CDR3 region has the DNA TGTGCCAGCAGCGGGGGGCTAGGGACAGGGGTTGAAGATACGCAGTATTTT.

V gene TRBV29-1 combines with J gene TRBJ2-4, with D perhaps matching TRBD1 (5 bases). The CDR3 has 11 amino acids. Per germline, CDR1 SQVTM and CDR2 ANQGSEA. Trimming removed 4 bases from V and 9 bases from J, with 10 bases in between. The CDR3 DNA reads as TGCAGCGTTGGAGTAGGGGCCATTCAGTACTTC. This gives the protein CSVGVGAIQYF.

The chain uses TRBV7-2 and TRBJ2-5, with 12 bases aligning to TRBD1. Trimming cost V 3 bases and J 6 bases; bases outside gene matches: 2. Germline assignment: CDR1 SGHTA and CDR2 FQGNSA. CDR3 length equals 14 residues. The CDR3 reads CASSLGQGAKTQYF. The CDR3 nucleotides are TGTGCCAGCAGCTTGGGACAGGGGGCAAAGACCCAGTACTTC.

This sequence joins TRBV30 and TRBJ2-1; TRBD2 aligns across 10 bases. The length of the CDR3 is 13 residues. With V trimmed by 5 bases and J by 8 bases, 6 bases remained unmatched. Germline CDR1 and CDR2: GTSNPN and SVGIG (reference sequence). CDR3 in amino acids: CAWASGGLHEQFF. Written as DNA, the CDR3 is TGTGCCTGGGCTAGCGGGGGTCTTCATGAGCAGTTCTTC.

This chain uses TRBV7-8 with TRBJ2-5; unclear D gene. CDR1 SGHVS and CDR2 FQNEAQ come from the germline V gene. Trimming shortened V by 0 bases and J by 0 bases, and 5 bases separated the two germline ends. The CDR3 spans 14 residues. CDR3: CASSLASYQETQYF. In nucleotides, the CDR3 is TGTGCCAGCAGCTTAGCGTCGTACCAAGAGACCCAGTACTTC. The whole variable domain, remainder taken from reference TRBV7-8 and TRBJ2-5, is GAGVSQSPRYKVAKRGQDVALRCDPISGHVSLFWYQQALGQGPEFLTYFQNEAQLDKSGLPSDRFFAERPEGSVSTLKIQRTQQEDSAVYLCASSLASYQETQYFGPGTRLLVL.

The chain couples TRBV30 to TRBJ2-1; TRBD2 might be the D (5 bases). Germline-derived CDR1 and CDR2 are GTSNPN and SVGIG (reference sequence). This CDR3 contains 15 residues. Between the trimmed V and J ends, which lost 1 base and 2 bases, there was a span of 12 bases. CDR3 bases: TGTGCCTGGAGTGCGGACGGGGAACCCTACAATGAGCAGTTCTTC. It translates to CAWSADGEPYNEQFF.

J is TRBJ1-2 and V is TRBV29-1; D uncertain. Between the trimmed V and J ends, which lost 0 bases and 0 bases, there was a span of 5 bases. This CDR3 has 13 amino acids. From germline, CDR1 is SQVTM and CDR2 ANQGSEA. The CDR3 is CSVEDHTNYGYTF. The CDR3 coding sequence is TGCAGCGTTGAAGATCACACTAACTATGGCTACACCTTC.